This TCR beta chain stems from a study of blood T cell repertoires in COVID-19 (TCRdb year 2020). In the study overall: Samples covering the acute and convalescent phases of COVID-19 were provided by collaborators in the United States, Italy and Spain. The prospective study material was composed of cDNA or gDNA derived from T cells, B-cell-depleted T cells, or PBMCs. The dataset comprised deeply sampled blood TCRbeta repertoires from subjects exposed to, actively infected with, or recovered from COVID-19. A freely available public database, intended as a resource for researchers studying the immune response to SARS-CoV-2, is where the repertoires were released. The samples were drawn from the first 160 participants of the ongoing ImmuneRACE study and from roughly 1,300 subjects provided by 6 global collaborators. Sample metadata almost always included a de-identified subject ID, COVID-19 status, age in years and sex. HLA class I and class II types, where available, came from metadata supplied by the sample provider rather than from assay-based typing.

The research as a whole found: How much clinical and demographic metadata was included differed by source and by participant, and the metadata was provided uncurated.

Details on this clone: Its antigen is not yet known. One base away there is no much larger clone; base qualities are not given.

In the prospective study, participants were about 18 to 100 years old, resided in about two dozen geographic areas of the United States, and were enrolled through a virtual design. In the prospective study, cohorts were assigned on the basis of participant-reported clinical history obtained from a screening survey and a study questionnaire. ImmuneRACE Cohort 3 recovered participants were defined by two consecutive negative NP/OP PCR tests, healthcare professional clearance, or symptom resolution. In the prospective study, mobile phlebotomists collected whole blood, serum and a nasopharyngeal or oropharyngeal swab from each participant. Prospective study participants could optionally give additional blood draws and questionnaires over an approximately 2-month period. Prospective study blood samples were shipped either frozen or at room temperature before DNA extraction. The immunoSEQ Assay, a bias-controlled multiplex PCR, was used to amplify TCRbeta CDR3 regions from genomic DNA. Concerning the study's data processing: The number of nucleated cells in each sample was estimated by amplification of reference gene primers within the assay. To quantify the absolute abundance of each unique TCRbeta CDR3 rearrangement, sequence reads were collapsed and filtered. Productive Simpson clonality was computed per sample as the square root of Simpson's diversity index over productive rearrangements. Imported from immuneACCESS, the table was reduced by TCRdb to in-frame sequences with V and J called. These copies leave out some clones; in studies compared against another copy, an unresolved V gene accounts for under half, and the cause of the remainder is not known. The D gene and trimming were derived from the DNA, and the V and J assignments and clone size from that table. The sample has approximately 240,000 clones on record, approximately 90% of them singletons. The ten largest clones add up to about 1.9% of the sample.

The specimen was PBMCs or T cells enriched from blood (not recorded which). The TCR comes from a woman in her late teens or twenties who had recovered from COVID-19.

The base sequence is TGTGCCAGCAGCCCTACTAGCGGGTGGGGTGAGCAGTTCTTC. Protein translation: CASSPTSGWGEQFF. This chain joins TRBV7-3 to TRBJ2-1, and TRBD2 aligns with 9 junction nucleotides. The CDR1 and CDR2 encoded by the germline V gene are SGHTA and FQGTGA. Germline trimming amounts to 5 bases on V and 9 bases on J, with 8 as the count of junction bases outside the gene matches. Spanning cysteine to phenylalanine, the CDR3 consists of 14 amino acids. The CDR3 DNA has 42 bases and is translated from base 1.